The clone carrying this T cell receptor beta chain was counted a few times. Antigen specificity is unknown. The sample belongs to a study of spatial heterogeneity in lung cancer. On the study more broadly: Compared with alpha-chain sequences, beta-chain sequences were consistently detected in greater numbers.

Regarding time point: sample taken at primary tumor resection. TCRs were sequenced from unsorted whole RNA of tumor, nontumor lung or PBMC. Donors were approximately 70 untreated early-stage non-small cell lung cancer patients. The CDR3 length is 15 residues. Germline CDR1 is SGHNT and CDR2 is YENEEA. The ends were cut back, 5 bases at V and 3 bases at J, with 14 bases in the middle. TCR cDNA molecules were tagged individually, and each one carried a unique molecular identifier. TCRdb reanalysed the 5' RACE reads using MiXCR and keeps one entry per CDR3 protein. The table has fewer than 20,000 distinct CDR3 sequences, under 20% seen once. General study results and limits: Blood carried ubiquitous expanded tumor TCRs more at resection than follow-up.

Sequenced here: PBMCs, sampled at surgery. The TCR was taken from a male donor with early-stage non-small cell lung cancer. V usage is TRBV11-3 and J usage is TRBJ2-1, with no clear D. The CDR3 region is CASSPTVASYNEQFF. CDR3 bases: TGTGCCAGCAGCCCCACAGTGGCCAGCTACAATGAGCAGTTCTTC.